The clone carrying this T cell receptor (beta chain) was counted between two and nine times. Its target is unknown. This sample is drawn from a study of post-analysis software for immune sequencing data. The library was made from cDNA and included unique molecular identifiers. From around 0.96 to 9.9 million T cells, roughly 0.5 million cDNA molecules were obtained. TCRdb independently ran MiXCR on the PCR reads; one entry per CDR3 protein. The data hold roughly 580,000 distinct CDR3 sequences, with 40% to 50% observed a single time. General study points: F measure showed strong co-clustering of same-batch samples. Controls had significantly higher normalized Chao1 diversity than multiple sclerosis patients.

The sequenced sample consisted of blood. The clonotype was recovered from a girl aged 5-17 years with multiple sclerosis.

This CDR3 is CASLFSGAARTDTQYF. The CDR3 DNA follows: TGTGCCAGCCTCTTTAGCGGGGCCGCCCGCACAGATACGCAGTATTTT. The chain combines TRBV6-6 with TRBJ2-3; the match to TRBD2 covers 8 bases. J was trimmed by 1 base and V by 8 bases; bases with no gene match: 11. Germline loops: CDR1 MNHNY, CDR2 SVGAGI (reference sequence). The CDR3 is made up of 16 amino acids.